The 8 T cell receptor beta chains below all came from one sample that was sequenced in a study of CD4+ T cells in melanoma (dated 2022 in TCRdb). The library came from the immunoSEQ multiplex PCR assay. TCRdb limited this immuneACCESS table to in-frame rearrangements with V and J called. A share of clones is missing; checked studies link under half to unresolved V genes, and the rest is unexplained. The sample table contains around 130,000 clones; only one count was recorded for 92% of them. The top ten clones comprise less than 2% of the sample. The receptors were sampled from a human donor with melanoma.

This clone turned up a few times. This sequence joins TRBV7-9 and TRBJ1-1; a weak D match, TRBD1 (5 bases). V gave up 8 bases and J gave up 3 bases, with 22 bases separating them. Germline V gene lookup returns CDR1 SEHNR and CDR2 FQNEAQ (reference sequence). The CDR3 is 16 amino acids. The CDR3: CASAREPARGDTEAFF. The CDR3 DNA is TGTGCCAGCGCCCGGGAACCGGCGCGGGGGGACACTGAAGCTTTCTTT.

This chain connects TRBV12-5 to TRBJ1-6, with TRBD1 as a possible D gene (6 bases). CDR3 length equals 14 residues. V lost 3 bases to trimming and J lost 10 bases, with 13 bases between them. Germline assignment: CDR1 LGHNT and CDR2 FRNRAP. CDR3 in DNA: TGTGCTAGTGGTTTACAGGGATCCGAATCACCCCTCCACTTT. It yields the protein CASGLQGSESPLHF.

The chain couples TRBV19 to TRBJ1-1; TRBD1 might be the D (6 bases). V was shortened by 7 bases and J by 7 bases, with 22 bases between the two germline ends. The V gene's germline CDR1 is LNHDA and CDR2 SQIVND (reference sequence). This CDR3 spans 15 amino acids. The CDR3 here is CASTRGGGMNFEAFF. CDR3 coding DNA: TGTGCCAGTACGAGAGGGGGGGGGATGAACTTTGAAGCTTTCTTT. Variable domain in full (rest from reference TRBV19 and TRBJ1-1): DGGITQSPKYLFRKEGQNVTLSCEQNLNHDAMYWYRQDPGQGLRLIYYSQIVNDFQKGDIAEGYSVSREKKESFPLTVTSAQKNPTAFYLCASTRGGGMNFEAFFGQGTRLTVV.

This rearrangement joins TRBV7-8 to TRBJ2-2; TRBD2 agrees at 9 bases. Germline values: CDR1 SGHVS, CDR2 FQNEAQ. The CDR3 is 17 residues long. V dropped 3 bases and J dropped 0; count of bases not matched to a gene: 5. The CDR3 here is CASSLRGGSANTGELFF. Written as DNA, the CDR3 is TGTGCCAGCAGCTTGCGGGGGGGAAGCGCGAACACCGGGGAGCTGTTTTTT.

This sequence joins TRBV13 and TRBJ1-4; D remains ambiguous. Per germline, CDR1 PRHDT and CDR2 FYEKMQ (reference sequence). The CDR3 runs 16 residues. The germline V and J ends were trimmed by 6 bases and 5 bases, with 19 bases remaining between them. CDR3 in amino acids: CASRRKSGVLNEKLFF. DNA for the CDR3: TGTGCCAGCAGACGCAAATCCGGGGTCCTAAATGAAAAACTGTTTTTT.

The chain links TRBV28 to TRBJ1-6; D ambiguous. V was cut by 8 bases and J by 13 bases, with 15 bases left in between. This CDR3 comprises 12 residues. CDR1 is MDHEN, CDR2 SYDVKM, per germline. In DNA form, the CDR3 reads TGTGCCAGCGGGCCCGGCGTCCGGCCCCTCCACTTT. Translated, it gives CASGPGVRPLHF. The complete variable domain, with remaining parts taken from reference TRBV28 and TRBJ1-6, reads DVKVTQSSRYLVKRTGEKVFLECVQDMDHENMFWYRQDPGLGLRLIYFSYDVKMKEKGDIPEGYSVSREKKERFSLILESASTNQTSMYLCASGPGVRPLHFGNGTRLTVT.

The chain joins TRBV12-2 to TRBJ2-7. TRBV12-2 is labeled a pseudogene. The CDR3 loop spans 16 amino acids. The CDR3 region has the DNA TGTGCAAGTCGCTTAGCACGTACCATCCTAAGGTACGAGCAGTACTTC. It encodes CASRLARTILRYEQYF.

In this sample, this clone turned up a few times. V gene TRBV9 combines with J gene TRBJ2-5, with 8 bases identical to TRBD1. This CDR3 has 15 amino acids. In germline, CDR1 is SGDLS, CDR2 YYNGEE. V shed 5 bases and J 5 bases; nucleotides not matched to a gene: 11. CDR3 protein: CASSATTGDWETQYF. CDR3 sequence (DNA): TGTGCCAGCAGTGCTACGACAGGGGATTGGGAGACCCAGTACTTC.